The sequence of this TCR beta chain was determined in a study of blood T cell repertoires in COVID-19. Study-wide context: Samples came from the United States, Italy and Spain, spanning acute and convalescent COVID-19. T cells, B-cell-depleted T cells, or PBMCs supplied cDNA or gDNA.

Between the trimmed V and J ends, which lost 1 base and 4 bases, there was a span of 10 bases. The germline CDR1 and CDR2 sequences are LGHDT and YNNKEL (reference sequence). The CDR3 runs 14 residues. The assay was immunoSEQ multiplex PCR, and TCRdb's table has in-frame clones only and misses some. The repertoire holds 65,000 to 85,000 clones, 70% to 90% seen once, with about 21% in the top ten. The chain links TRBV3-1 (or the pseudogene TRBV3-2) to TRBJ1-2, with no clear D. This sequence originates from a human donor in a cohort sampled during active COVID-19. The material sequenced was peripheral blood. The CDR3 bases are TGTGCCAGCAGCCAAGGGTCAGAGGGCTATGGCTACACCTTC. Its protein is CASSQGSEGYGYTF.